The 17 T cell receptor beta chains below all came from one sample that was sequenced in a study of Graves' ophthalmopathy and Graves' hyperthyroidism (dated by TCRdb to 2016 to 2018). Sequencing relied on an Illumina HiSeq 2000. TCR beta CDR3 regions were amplified from RNA transcripts for repertoire sequencing. The first round was an RT-PCR using HTBI primers with the Qiagen OneStep RT-PCR kit, and this first round was followed by a second-round multiplex PCR, then size selection and purification. TCRdb itself trimmed the public reads at Q25 with fastp, ran MiXCR and retained productive beta chains. Rows with a matching CDR3 protein are joined into one entry that keeps the most common DNA and genes. In this sample the table shows over a million distinct CDR3 sequences, 35% to 40% of which occur a single time. The ten largest clones represent roughly 11% of the sample. The sequenced material came from peripheral blood or thyroid tissue (not recorded which). The receptors originated from an adult man with Graves' hyperthyroidism.

This chain connects TRBV7-9 to TRBJ2-3; TRBD2 might be the D (6 bases). The CDR3 sequence is 14 residues long. V was pared by 2 bases and J by 6 bases, with 12 bases between. The germline gives CDR1 SEHNR, CDR2 FQNEAQ (reference sequence). CDR3 coding DNA: TGTGCCAGCAGCTTAAGACGGGAGTCGGATACGCAGTATTTT. Protein: CASSLRRESDTQYF.

The chain uses TRBV2 and TRBJ2-7; TRBD2 aligns across 11 bases. Looked up from germline, CDR1 is SNHLY and CDR2 is FYNNEI. This CDR3 is built from 15 residues. V shed 5 bases and J 3 bases; nucleotides not matched to a gene: 6. DNA of the CDR3: TGTGCCAGCAGTTATAGCGGGAGGGACTACTACGAGCAGTACTTC. This encodes CASSYSGRDYYEQYF.

On this clonotype: It may be a read error: a sequence one base away is much more abundant. The J gene is TRBJ1-2, the V gene TRBV19; a weak D match, TRBD1 (5 bases). The germline CDR1 and CDR2 sequences are LNHDA and SQIVND (reference sequence). The CDR3 has 17 amino acids. V was trimmed by 5 bases and J by 4 bases, leaving 23 bases between them. The CDR3 DNA follows: TGTGCCAGTAGTGCGGGACGGACGGTTCTCACTGGCTATGGCTACACCTTC. Residues: CASSAGRTVLTGYGYTF.

This clonotype was counted a few times. The chain is built from TRBV7-9 and TRBJ2-2; no clear D gene. The V end lost 1 base, the J end lost 1 base, and 16 bases lay between the germline ends. In germline, CDR1 is SEHNR, CDR2 FQNEAQ (reference sequence). The CDR3 extends over 18 amino acids. This chain's CDR3 is CASSLGVLETWNTGELFF. As DNA, the CDR3 is TGTGCCAGCAGCTTAGGGGTTCTTGAGACATGGAACACCGGGGAGCTGTTTTTT.

The count of this clonotype is one. The conserved final phenylalanine or tryptophan is absent from the CDR3, which likely points to a read error. The limits of the CDR3 on the DNA are not certain, so only TCRdb's listed CDR3 is given. The CDR3 sequence is CASSQRPS. The chain uses TRBV2 and TRBJ2-6. The CDR3 spans 8 residues, counting both ends. In germline, CDR1 is SNHLY, CDR2 FYNNEI.

The rearrangement uses TRBV6-5 and TRBJ2-2; 7 positions match TRBD1. The CDR3 length is 16 residues. V was pared by 0 bases and J by 7 bases, with 8 bases of the junction left unmatched. Germline V lookup: CDR1 MNHEY, CDR2 SVGAGI. For the CDR3, the DNA is TGTGCCAGCAGTTACTCGCCGACAGGGAGTAACGGGGAGCTGTTTTTT. It translates to CASSYSPTGSNGELFF.

The sample holds a few counts of this clonotype. The gene calls are TRBV20-1 and TRBJ2-7; the match to TRBD2 covers 8 bases. With 6 bases clipped from V and 0 bases from J, the junction kept 4 bases outside the gene matches. Germline assignment: CDR1 DFQATT and CDR2 SNEGSKA (reference sequence). This CDR3 has 13 amino acids. The CDR3 sequence is CSANSGDSYEQYF. CDR3 sequence (DNA): TGCAGTGCAAATAGCGGGGACTCCTACGAGCAGTACTTC.

This clonotype was counted ten times or more. The genes are TRBV6-5 and TRBJ1-2, with TRBD1 matching 7 bases. The germline V gene has CDR1 MNHEY and CDR2 SVGAGI. The J segment lost 9 bases and the V segment lost 3 bases, leaving 10 bases of the junction unmatched. The CDR3 has 14 residues. The CDR3 protein is CASSYLAGTESYTF. As DNA, the CDR3 is TGTGCCAGCAGTTATTTGGCAGGGACAGAGAGCTACACCTTC.

J is TRBJ2-7 and V is TRBV15; D perhaps matches TRBD1 (8 bases). The CDR3 is 15 amino acids. Germline V gene data show CDR1 as LNHNV and CDR2 as YYDKDF (reference sequence). Between the trimmed V and J ends, which lost 5 bases and 0 bases, there was a span of 14 bases. This CDR3 reads CATSQGASGSYEQYF. DNA of the CDR3: TGTGCCACCAGCCAGGGGGCTAGCGGCTCCTACGAGCAGTACTTC.

This clonotype was counted at least ten times. The V gene is TRBV4-3, the J gene TRBJ1-2; 10 bases align to TRBD1. There are 14 residues in the CDR3. CDR1 is LGHNA, CDR2 YSLEER, per germline. Trimming cost V 4 bases and J 6 bases; bases outside gene matches: 5. CDR3 loop: CASSLRTGGNGYTF. The CDR3 bases are TGCGCCAGCAGCCTGCGGACAGGGGGTAATGGCTACACCTTC.

This clonotype came up a few times. The chain carries TRBV25-1 and TRBJ1-1; TRBD1 matches at 7 bases. Germline loops: CDR1 MGHDK, CDR2 SYGVNS. This CDR3 contains 16 residues. After removal of 4 bases from V and 5 bases from J, the junction contained 13 bases not matched to a gene. The CDR3 protein is CASSAPTGATGTEAFF. In DNA, the CDR3 is TGTGCCAGCAGTGCTCCAACAGGGGCCACGGGGACTGAAGCTTTCTTT.

The J gene is TRBJ2-5, the V gene TRBV10-3; 8 nucleotides align to TRBD2. This CDR3 is 13 amino acids long. Germline V lookup: CDR1 ENHRY, CDR2 SYGVKD. V gave up 4 bases and J gave up 4 bases; unmatched junction bases: 2. As DNA, the CDR3 is TGTGCCATCAGTGCGCGGGGGGCAGAGACCCAGTACTTC. Translating it yields CAISARGAETQYF.

The chain links TRBV29-1 to TRBJ2-5, with D possibly TRBD2 on 6 matching bases. V was clipped by 7 bases and J by 5 bases, with 8 bases between them. The CDR3 has 10 residues. The germline V gene has CDR1 SQVTM and CDR2 ANQGSEA. The CDR3, as DNA: TGCAGCGGCCTAGCGGAGACCCAGTACTTC. Protein product: CSGLAETQYF.

This chain joins TRBV2 and TRBJ2-2; 8 bases are a match to TRBD1. The ends lost 6 bases at V and 6 bases at J; junction bases unmatched: 15. This CDR3 is 17 amino acids long. Germline lookup yields CDR1 SNHLY and CDR2 FYNNEI. For the CDR3, the DNA is TGTGCCAGCAGCAAACGGACAGGGTCGATTTTCGCCGGGGAGCTGTTTTTT. Protein product: CASSKRTGSIFAGELFF.

This clonotype was picked up many times. As DNA, the CDR3 is TGTGCCAGCGGGAACTTGGTTAGGGAGACCCAGTACTTC. Encoded protein: CASGNLVRETQYF. V gene TRBV12-3 or TRBV12-4 combines with J gene TRBJ2-5, with D unresolved. V was clipped by 8 bases and J by 5 bases, with 15 bases between them. The CDR3 sequence is 13 residues long.

This clonotype was picked up a small number of times. Germline is not matched at one junction end, which may reflect a read error. The chain combines TRBV10-3 with TRBJ1-2; 8 bases agree with TRBD1. From germline, CDR1 is ENHRY and CDR2 SYGVKD. CDR3 length: 15 amino acids. Here the CDR3 reads CASSYSGQGDYGYTF. For the CDR3, the DNA is TGTGCCAGCAGTTACTCCGGACAGGGAGACTATGGCTACACCTTC.

The gene calls are TRBV9 and TRBJ2-7; D remains ambiguous. Trimming stripped 0 bases from V and 2 bases from J, with 9 bases between. The germline CDR1 and CDR2 sequences are SGDLS and YYNGEE. The CDR3 spans 14 residues. The DNA for the CDR3 is TGTGCCAGCAGCGTAGGAGTCAGAGCCTACGAGCAGTACTTC. Amino acid sequence: CASSVGVRAYEQYF.